These 25 T cell receptor beta chains share one sample of origin, sequenced in a study of blood T cell repertoires in COVID-19. The protocol was immunoSEQ multiplex PCR, while the TCRdb copy is restricted to in-frame clones and leaves out a portion. The sample yields approximately 120,000 clones, approximately 74% seen once. The sample consisted of peripheral blood. The receptor source for this set is a man at least 80 years old with COVID-19, enrolled during active disease.

The genes are TRBV12-3 or TRBV12-4 and TRBJ2-3; D remains ambiguous. Trimming cost V 3 bases and J 3 bases, with 7 bases left between them. The CDR3 consists of 13 residues. The CDR3 protein is CASSFPATDTQYF. The DNA for the CDR3 is TGTGCCAGCAGTTTCCCAGCGACAGATACGCAGTATTTT.

In its sample, this clone was seen once. The V gene is TRBV5-4, the J gene TRBJ2-3; tentative D call: TRBD2 (7 bases). The germline gives CDR1 SGHNT, CDR2 YYREEE (reference sequence). The CDR3 extends over 16 amino acids. V was trimmed by 6 bases and J by 6 bases, leaving 23 bases between them. The chain's CDR3 is CASTLRASGGGDTQYF. CDR3 DNA: TGTGCCAGCACCCTGAGGGCTAGCGGAGGGGGGGATACGCAGTATTTT.

V gene TRBV2 combines with J gene TRBJ2-1, with 14 bases identical to TRBD2. With 6 bases clipped from V and 7 bases from J, the junction kept 11 bases outside the gene matches. CDR1 and CDR2 from the germline V gene are SNHLY and FYNNEI. This CDR3 region has 17 residues. CDR3 protein: CASSGGLAGGQRNEQFF. Here the CDR3 DNA reads TGTGCCAGCAGCGGAGGACTAGCGGGAGGACAGCGGAATGAGCAGTTCTTC.

The chain combines TRBV18 with TRBJ1-6, with D possibly being TRBD1 (5 bases). This CDR3 region has 17 residues. The germline V and J ends were trimmed by 2 bases and 3 bases, with 14 bases remaining between them. The V gene's germline CDR1 is KGHSH and CDR2 LQKENI. The CDR3 here is CASSPMSGLSYNSPLHF. In DNA form, the CDR3 reads TGTGCCAGCTCACCAATGTCAGGGTTGAGCTATAATTCACCCCTCCACTTT.

This clone was recorded a few times. The chain is built from TRBV3-1 (or the pseudogene TRBV3-2) and TRBJ2-1, with TRBD2 matching 8 bases. This CDR3 contains 15 residues. The V and J ends lost 4 bases and 2 bases, in that order; junction bases with no gene match: 4. Germline CDR1 LGHDT, CDR2 YNNKEL (reference sequence). CDR3 sequence reads: CASSPSGRAYNEQFF. The CDR3 DNA reads as TGTGCCAGCAGCCCAAGCGGGAGAGCCTACAATGAGCAGTTCTTC.

The V and J genes are TRBV11-2 and TRBJ2-7; D is uncertain. V was shortened by 3 bases and J by 5 bases, with 14 bases between the two germline ends. From germline, CDR1 is SGHAT and CDR2 FQNNGV. The CDR3 is 14 amino acids. The CDR3 DNA is TGTGCCAGCAGCTTCGGCGGCCTCGTACACGAGCAGTACTTC. This sequence encodes CASSFGGLVHEQYF.

The CDR3 region has the DNA TGTGCCAGCAGCCCCGGGAGGTCCTACAATGAGCAGTTCTTC. Translating it yields CASSPGRSYNEQFF. This rearrangement joins TRBV7-8 to TRBJ2-1; TRBD2 matches 7 bases. This CDR3 region has 14 residues. Trimming cost V 5 bases and J 1 base; bases outside gene matches: 2. Per the germline V gene, CDR1 is SGHVS and CDR2 is FQNEAQ. Combining the CDR3 with reference TRBV7-8 and TRBJ2-1 gives the whole variable domain GAGVSQSPRYKVAKRGQDVALRCDPISGHVSLFWYQQALGQGPEFLTYFQNEAQLDKSGLPSDRFFAERPEGSVSTLKIQRTQQEDSAVYLCASSPGRSYNEQFFGPGTRLTVL.

The rearrangement joins TRBV7-9 to TRBJ2-1; 9 bases fit TRBD1. The junction had 5 bases not matched to a gene; V was cut back by 3 bases and J by 8 bases. From germline, CDR1 is SEHNR and CDR2 FQNEAQ (reference sequence). The CDR3 length is 14 residues. CDR3 nucleotide sequence: TGTGCCAGCAGCTTCGGGACAGGGTATGATGAGCAGTTCTTC. It is translated as CASSFGTGYDEQFF.

The V call is TRBV6-6, the J call TRBJ2-4; 14 bases align to TRBD2. V was pared by 5 bases and J by 5 bases, with 11 bases of the junction left unmatched. From germline, CDR1 is MNHNY and CDR2 SVGAGI (reference sequence). This CDR3 is built from 18 residues. The CDR3 protein is CASSRAGTSGSGENIQYF. The CDR3 DNA reads as TGTGCCAGCAGTCGTGCCGGGACTAGCGGGAGCGGGGAAAACATTCAGTACTTC.

The chain links TRBV28 to TRBJ2-4, with TRBD1 matching over 7 bases. CDR1 MDHEN and CDR2 SYDVKM come from the germline V gene. The CDR3 has 16 amino acids. V gave up 5 bases and J gave up 1 base; unmatched junction bases: 8. CDR3 DNA sequence: TGTGCCAGCAGTAGCGACAGGGATAACGCCAAAAACATTCAGTACTTC. Protein sequence: CASSSDRDNAKNIQYF.

About this clone: The junction departs from the called germline gene at one end, perhaps through a read error. This chain connects TRBV7-7 to TRBJ2-5, with D maybe TRBD2 (5 bases). The CDR3 is made up of 15 amino acids. From germline, CDR1 is SSHAT and CDR2 FNYEAQ (reference sequence). The CDR3 loop is CASSFGAGIQETQYF. The CDR3 nucleotides are TGTGCTAGCAGCTTTGGAGCCGGGATTCAAGAGACCCAGTACTTC.

The chain combines TRBV28 with TRBJ2-7; TRBD1 is a possible D gene (6 bases). The germline V gene has CDR1 MDHEN and CDR2 SYDVKM. V gave up 6 bases and J gave up 5 bases, with 17 bases separating them. CDR3 length equals 14 residues. The CDR3 nucleotides read TGTGCCAGCAGCCCCCTGGGACAATACAACGAGCAGTACTTC. Translating it yields CASSPLGQYNEQYF.

The rearrangement uses TRBV28 and TRBJ2-7, with TRBD1 matching 8 bases. The CDR3 contains 15 residues. Germline CDR1 is MDHEN and CDR2 is SYDVKM. V lost 4 bases to trimming and J lost 1 base; unmatched junction nucleotides: 6. CDR3 coding DNA: TGTGCCAGCAGTTCTGGACAGGGCGAGTCCTACGAGCAGTACTTC. The encoded protein is CASSSGQGESYEQYF.

V usage is TRBV3-1 (or the pseudogene TRBV3-2) and J usage is TRBJ2-6, with a tentative D call TRBD1 (6 bases). Germline CDR1 LGHDT, CDR2 YNNKEL (reference sequence). This CDR3 is 17 amino acids long. Trimming took 3 bases from V and 0 from J, leaving 12 bases between them. This CDR3 reads CASSQGHPSSGANVLTF. Here the CDR3 DNA reads TGTGCCAGCAGCCAGGGACACCCTAGCTCTGGGGCCAACGTCCTGACTTTC.

The chain combines TRBV21-1 with TRBJ2-7; the DNA was not used to check the table's D call, TRBD1. TRBV21-1 is reported as a pseudogene. The CDR3 covers 19 residues. CDR3 amino acids: CASSKAFSHPTPNSYEQYF. In nucleotides, the CDR3 is TGTGCCAGCAGCAAAGCTTTTTCCCACCCGACACCGAACTCCTACGAGCAGTACTTC.

The chain uses TRBV28 and TRBJ1-1, with 8 bases matching TRBD1. The junction had 9 bases not matched to a gene; V was cut back by 5 bases and J by 4 bases. Looked up from germline, CDR1 is MDHEN and CDR2 is SYDVKM. This CDR3 comprises 15 residues. The CDR3 reads CASSTGGRWSTEAFF. CDR3 bases: TGTGCCAGCAGTACAGGGGGAAGGTGGAGCACTGAAGCTTTCTTT. Full variable domain (rest looked up from reference TRBV28 and TRBJ1-1): DVKVTQSSRYLVKRTGEKVFLECVQDMDHENMFWYRQDPGLGLRLIYFSYDVKMKEKGDIPEGYSVSREKKERFSLILESASTNQTSMYLCASSTGGRWSTEAFFGQGTRLTVV.

This chain connects TRBV28 to TRBJ2-2; 7 nucleotides line up with TRBD2. The CDR3 loop spans 17 amino acids. Germline assignment: CDR1 MDHEN and CDR2 SYDVKM. V dropped 3 bases and J dropped 1; count of bases not matched to a gene: 8. CDR3 DNA sequence: TGTGCCAGCAGTTTTCTGACTAGCTGGGTGAACACCGGGGAGCTGTTTTTT. Protein product: CASSFLTSWVNTGELFF.

V is TRBV4-1 and J is TRBJ2-7, with TRBD1 matching 10 bases. The CDR3 extends over 15 amino acids. Germline CDR1 is MGHRA and CDR2 is YSYEKL. The V and J ends lost 4 bases and 0 bases, in that order; junction bases with no gene match: 3. The DNA for the CDR3 is TGCGCCAGCAGCCCGACAGGGGGCCGCTCCTACGAGCAGTACTTC. Amino acids: CASSPTGGRSYEQYF.

This chain joins TRBV15 and TRBJ2-2; 9 bases fit TRBD1. With V trimmed by 8 bases and J by 7 bases, 5 bases remained unmatched. The CDR3 has 13 residues. Looked up from germline, CDR1 is LNHNV and CDR2 is YYDKDF (reference sequence). CDR3 nucleotide sequence: TGTGCCACCGACAGGGGGTACAACGGGGAGCTGTTTTTT. Amino acid sequence: CATDRGYNGELFF.

The rearrangement uses TRBV5-4 and TRBJ2-7, with 10 bases lining up with TRBD2. This CDR3 has 15 amino acids. The V and J ends lost 3 bases and 7 bases, in that order; junction bases with no gene match: 10. Germline V CDR1 and CDR2: SGHNT, YYREEE (reference sequence). CDR3 region: CASSSSGTSDGEQYF. The DNA of the CDR3 is TGTGCCAGCAGCTCCTCCGGGACTAGCGACGGGGAGCAGTACTTC. Based on the CDR3 plus reference TRBV5-4 and TRBJ2-7, the full variable domain is ETGVTQSPTHLIKTRGQQVTLRCSSQSGHNTVSWYQQALGQGPQFIFQYYREEENGRGNFPPRFSGLQFPNYSSELNVNALELDDSALYLCASSSSGTSDGEQYFGPGTRLTVT.

The chain carries TRBV7-2 and TRBJ1-6; 7 positions agree with TRBD1. Germline values: CDR1 SGHTA, CDR2 FQGNSA. The V segment lost 5 bases and the J segment 14 bases; nucleotides outside the gene matches: 12. CDR3 length: 14 residues. The CDR3, as DNA: TGTGCCAGCAGCCGGGACAGAGGCTCAGGCACCCTCCACTTT. It specifies CASSRDRGSGTLHF.

This chain connects TRBV7-9 to TRBJ2-2; TRBD2 matches 10 bases. V lost 5 bases to trimming and J lost 5 bases; unmatched junction nucleotides: 5. The CDR3 is made up of 15 amino acids. Germline-derived CDR1 and CDR2 are SEHNR and FQNEAQ (reference sequence). The CDR3 protein is CASSPSGRDTGELFF. DNA for the CDR3: TGTGCCAGCAGCCCAAGCGGGAGGGATACCGGGGAGCTGTTTTTT.

The chain employs TRBV5-1 and TRBJ2-5; a possible D gene is TRBD2 (6 bases). CDR1 and CDR2 (germline): SGHRS, YFSETQ. Trimming took 0 bases from V and 4 from J, leaving 13 bases between them. The CDR3 contains 15 residues. In DNA, the CDR3 is TGCGCCAGCAGCTTGGGAGGGGAGGTGCGAGAGACCCAGTACTTC. Amino acid sequence: CASSLGGEVRETQYF.

The rearrangement uses TRBV19 and TRBJ1-5; 7 bases map to TRBD1. Trimming took 8 bases from V and 2 from J; bases not matched to a gene: 6. Germline CDR1 reads LNHDA; CDR2 reads SQIVND (reference sequence). CDR3 size: 14 residues. The CDR3 coding sequence is TGTGCCAGTGCGGGACAGAATGGCAATCAGCCCCAGCATTTT. Translated: CASAGQNGNQPQHF. The full variable domain, rest sourced from reference TRBV19 and TRBJ1-5, is DGGITQSPKYLFRKEGQNVTLSCEQNLNHDAMYWYRQDPGQGLRLIYYSQIVNDFQKGDIAEGYSVSREKKESFPLTVTSAQKNPTAFYLCASAGQNGNQPQHFGDGTRLSIL.

DNA of the CDR3: TGTGCCAGCAGCTTTTGGGCGTGGCCTAGCAATCAGCCCCAGCATTTT. It encodes CASSFWAWPSNQPQHF. The chain couples TRBV7-8 to TRBJ1-5; D call uncertain. V was pared by 3 bases and J by 0 bases, with 12 bases between. Germline loops: CDR1 SGHVS, CDR2 FQNEAQ. The CDR3 has 16 residues.